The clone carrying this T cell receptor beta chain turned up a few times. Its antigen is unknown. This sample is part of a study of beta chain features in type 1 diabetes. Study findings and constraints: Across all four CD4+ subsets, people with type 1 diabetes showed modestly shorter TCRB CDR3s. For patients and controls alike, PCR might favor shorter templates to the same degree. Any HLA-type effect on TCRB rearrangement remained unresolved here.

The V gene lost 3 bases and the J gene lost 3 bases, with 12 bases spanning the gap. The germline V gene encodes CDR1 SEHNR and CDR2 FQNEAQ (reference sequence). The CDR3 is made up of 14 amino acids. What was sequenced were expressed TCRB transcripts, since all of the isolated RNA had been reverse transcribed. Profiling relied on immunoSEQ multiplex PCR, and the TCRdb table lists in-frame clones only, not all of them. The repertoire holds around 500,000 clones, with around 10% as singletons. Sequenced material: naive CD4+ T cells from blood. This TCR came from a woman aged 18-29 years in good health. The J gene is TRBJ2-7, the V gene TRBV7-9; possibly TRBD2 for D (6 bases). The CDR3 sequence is CASSLFQGGYEQYF. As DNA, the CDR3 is TGTGCCAGCAGCTTGTTTCAGGGAGGCTACGAGCAGTACTTC. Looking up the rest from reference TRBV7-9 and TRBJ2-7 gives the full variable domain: DTGVSQNPRHKITKRGQNVTFRCDPISEHNRLYWYRQTLGQGPEFLTYFQNEAQLEKSRLLSDRFSAERPKGSFSTLEIQRTEQGDSAMYLCASSLFQGGYEQYFGPGTRLTVT.